These 5 T cell receptor beta chains share one sample of origin, sequenced in a study of blood T cell repertoires in COVID-19 (dated by TCRdb to the early 2020s). The library was obtained by the immunoSEQ multiplex PCR assay. The immuneACCESS repertoire file appears here via TCRdb, limited to in-frame rearrangements. These files lack a portion of the clones; in checked studies, under half of the deficit traces to unresolved V genes, and the cause of the others is not known. This sample holds roughly 140,000 clones; around four fifths were observed only once. The top ten clones comprise 6.2% of the sample. The specimen sequenced was PBMCs or T cells enriched from blood (not recorded which). The receptors were gathered from a woman in her 40s who had recovered from COVID-19.

This clone came up a few times. The chain employs TRBV30 and TRBJ1-3; 9 bases align to TRBD1. The CDR3 extends over 19 amino acids. The germline V gene has CDR1 GTSNPN and CDR2 SVGIG (reference sequence). J lost 4 bases, V lost 0 bases, and 16 bases had no gene match. CDR3 region: CAWSVMGQGNSIEGNTIYF. The CDR3 DNA reads TGTGCCTGGAGTGTTATGGGACAGGGAAATAGCATTGAAGGAAACACCATATATTTT.

The V gene is TRBV2, the J gene TRBJ2-5, with 9 bases identical to TRBD2. The CDR3 totals 19 residues. Trimming at V came to 7 bases and at J to 1 base, leaving 19 bases not matched to a gene. Germline CDR1 is SNHLY and CDR2 is FYNNEI. The CDR3 nucleotides are TGTGCCAGCAATCACCTTTGGGGGGTAGCGGGGGACACCCAAGAGACCCAGTACTTC. Translation: CASNHLWGVAGDTQETQYF.

The J gene is TRBJ2-1, the V gene TRBV19, with 8 bases aligning to TRBD2. CDR1 and CDR2 from the germline V gene are LNHDA and SQIVND (reference sequence). The CDR3 sequence is 15 residues long. The V and J ends lost 7 bases and 7 bases, in that order; junction bases with no gene match: 12. The CDR3 coding sequence is TGTGCCAGTACCCGGGAGGGGCAGGTGGGGAATGAGCAGTTCTTC. This encodes CASTREGQVGNEQFF.

The V call is TRBV27, the J call TRBJ2-7; 9 bases line up with TRBD2. The V segment lost 0 bases and the J segment 6 bases; nucleotides outside the gene matches: 9. Germline CDR1 is MNHEY and CDR2 is SMNVEV (reference sequence). The CDR3 loop spans 16 amino acids. CDR3 sequence reads: CASSLSGVAGVREQYF. The CDR3, as DNA: TGTGCCAGCAGTTTATCAGGGGTAGCGGGAGTACGCGAGCAGTACTTC.

The chain couples TRBV2 to TRBJ1-5; a weak D match, TRBD1 (5 bases). CDR1 is SNHLY, CDR2 FYNNEI, per germline. V was trimmed by 3 bases and J by 7 bases, leaving 10 bases between them. The CDR3 runs to 13 residues. In DNA form, the CDR3 reads TGTGCCAGCAGTGACGGACGACAGCAGCCCCAGCATTTT. Protein product: CASSDGRQQPQHF.